The 6 T cell receptor beta chains reported below all come from one sample, sequenced in a study of blood T cell repertoires in COVID-19. The method was immunoSEQ multiplex PCR; TCRdb's version includes in-frame clones alone and lacks a portion of them. The sample gives some 200,000 clones, 86% of which show up once; about 6% is in the top ten. The sample comprised peripheral blood. The receptors shown here come from a man older than 75 with acute or convalescent COVID-19.

This clone has just one count. CDR3 bases: TGTGCCAGCAGCTTAGGCTCGCCAGGGCTAATCCACTTT. Translated, it gives CASSLGSPGLIHF. V usage is TRBV11-2 and J usage is TRBJ1-6; a possible D gene is TRBD1 (5 bases). The germline V and J ends were trimmed by 1 base and 17 bases, with 15 bases remaining between them. The CDR3 extends over 13 amino acids. Germline V gene sequence: CDR1 SGHAT, CDR2 FQNNGV.

CDR3 residues: CASSLLRGLGGELFF. The CDR3 DNA reads as TGTGCCAGCAGCCTACTAAGAGGGCTTGGCGGGGAGCTGTTTTTT. The chain joins TRBV2 to TRBJ2-2, with D possibly matching TRBD2 (5 bases). The V gene lost 6 bases and the J gene lost 7 bases, with 18 bases spanning the gap. CDR1 and CDR2 from the germline V gene are SNHLY and FYNNEI. This CDR3 has 15 amino acids.

V usage is TRBV24-1 and J usage is TRBJ2-3; TRBD1 might be the D (6 bases). V lost 10 bases and J 2 bases, leaving 9 bases between the germline ends. Germline CDR1 and CDR2: KGHDR and SFDVKD. The CDR3 runs 12 residues. CDR3 residues: CATRGTTDTQYF. CDR3 nucleotides: TGTGCCACGAGGGGGACCACAGATACGCAGTATTTT.

The chain carries TRBV7-3 and TRBJ1-3, with TRBD1 identical over 7 bases. The germline gives CDR1 SGHTA, CDR2 FQGTGA. J gave up 4 bases and V 5 bases, and 2 bases lay outside the gene matches. This CDR3 spans 13 amino acids. CDR3 bases: TGTGCCAGCAGCGAGGGGGCCGGAAACACCATATATTTT. Translation gives CASSEGAGNTIYF. The full variable domain, with the rest looked up from reference TRBV7-3 and TRBJ1-3, is GAGVSQTPSNKVTEKGKYVELRCDPISGHTALYWYRQSLGQGPEFLIYFQGTGAADDSGLPNDRFFAVRPEGSVSTLKIQRTERGDSAVYLCASSEGAGNTIYFGEGSWLTVV.

The gene calls are TRBV28 and TRBJ1-3; unclear D gene. Germline values: CDR1 MDHEN, CDR2 SYDVKM. This CDR3 comprises 15 residues. Between the trimmed V and J ends, which lost 0 bases and 2 bases, there was a span of 8 bases. Written as DNA, the CDR3 is TGTGCCAGCAGTTTATGGGCAGGCGCTGGAAACACCATATATTTT. It encodes CASSLWAGAGNTIYF.

The rearrangement uses TRBV7-2 and TRBJ2-3; perhaps TRBD2 as D (6 bases). Germline CDR1 SGHTA, CDR2 FQGNSA. The CDR3 has 18 amino acids. V gave up 2 bases and J gave up 2 bases, with 20 bases separating them. CDR3 residues: CASSLKMASGPNTDTQYF. As DNA, the CDR3 is TGTGCCAGCAGCTTAAAAATGGCCAGCGGGCCTAACACAGATACGCAGTATTTT.